Described below is a single TCR beta chain sequence and its context. Its antigen remains unknown. This entry comes from a study of identical twins. The study, taken as a whole, reports: Out-of-frame sharing of TCR alpha in monozygotic twins was underestimated by models. For out-of-frame alpha sequences shared by twins, low generation probability was in excess. Weaker excess twin sharing was observed in beta out-of-frame sequences.

It was template switching that added a universal primer site, and there were unique molecular identifiers on the cDNA. TCRdb re-analysed the 5' RACE reads in MiXCR, keeping a single row per CDR3 protein. Of around 1.7 million distinct CDR3 sequences in the sample, about 31% were seen once. V shed 0 bases and J shed 2 bases, with 14 bases lying between them. Germline V gene sequence: CDR1 LNHNV, CDR2 YYDKDF (reference sequence). This CDR3 has 17 amino acids. This receptor was obtained from a newborn girl in good health. The chain joins TRBV15 to TRBJ2-1; either TRBD1 or TRBD2 may fit D (6 bases each). The sequenced material came from cord blood. The CDR3 DNA follows: TGTGCCACCAGCAGAGATTGGAAGGGGGGCCCCTACAATGAGCAGTTCTTC. Amino acid sequence: CATSRDWKGGPYNEQFF.